This T cell receptor beta chain was identified during a study of T-cell memory formation after mild COVID-19. As regards this clonotype: Its antigen is not known.

Study results and limitations: Clones that shrank (day 15 to 85) were balanced CD4/CD8, whereas later expanders leaned CD4+.

TCRdb called the 5' RACE reads again in MiXCR, with one record for every CDR3 protein. The sample lists some 340,000 distinct CDR3 sequences, 10% to 15% occurring once. The sequenced sample was PBMCs or a T cell subset sorted from them (not recorded which). The sequence came from a man aged 18-30 years who had mild COVID-19 (a few samples of this study predate the infection). Cell type and time point are not known.

The CDR3 sequence is CASVAGGPRETQYF. Here the CDR3 DNA reads TGTGCCAGCGTAGCGGGGGGGCCGCGGGAGACCCAGTACTTC. V gene TRBV7-8 combines with J gene TRBJ2-5; 11 bases line up with TRBD2. After removal of 8 bases from V and 5 bases from J, the junction contained 7 bases not matched to a gene. The CDR3 sequence is 14 residues long. Germline V lookup: CDR1 SGHVS, CDR2 FQNEAQ. The variable domain in full, completed from reference TRBV7-8 and TRBJ2-5, reads GAGVSQSPRYKVAKRGQDVALRCDPISGHVSLFWYQQALGQGPEFLTYFQNEAQLDKSGLPSDRFFAERPEGSVSTLKIQRTQQEDSAVYLCASVAGGPRETQYFGPGTRLLVL.